Shown below are 26 T cell receptor beta chains from a single sample sequenced in a study of response to subunit inactivated influenza vaccine. TCRdb processed the RT-PCR reads anew with MiXCR; each CDR3 protein has one entry. The sample carries over 400,000 distinct CDR3 sequences, under 15% recorded once. Specimen: PBMCs from blood, collected roughly 46 days after vaccination. The receptor set was obtained from a man aged 45-60 years who received an inactivated influenza vaccine.

This clonotype was seen more than once but under ten times. This rearrangement joins TRBV28 to TRBJ2-7; 13 bases match TRBD2. Germline CDR1 is MDHEN and CDR2 is SYDVKM. V lost 4 bases and J lost 7; bases outside the gene matches: 10. The CDR3 extends over 16 amino acids. The CDR3 sequence is CASSSSGLAGVGEQYF. In DNA, the CDR3 is TGTGCCAGCAGTTCGTCCGGACTAGCGGGAGTGGGAGAGCAGTACTTC. Using reference TRBV28 and TRBJ2-7 for the parts outside the CDR3, the full variable domain is DVKVTQSSRYLVKRTGEKVFLECVQDMDHENMFWYRQDPGLGLRLIYFSYDVKMKEKGDIPEGYSVSREKKERFSLILESASTNQTSMYLCASSSSGLAGVGEQYFGPGTRLTVT.

This clonotype was seen only a few times. The gene calls are TRBV20-1 and TRBJ2-7; 11 bases are a match to TRBD1. Germline CDR1 reads DFQATT; CDR2 reads SNEGSKA (reference sequence). This CDR3 has 13 amino acids. CDR3 loop: CSPGQGASVEQYF. CDR3 bases: TGCAGCCCAGGACAGGGGGCGTCTGTCGAGCAGTACTTC.

The V and J genes are TRBV28 and TRBJ2-3; 7 nucleotides line up with TRBD2. J was trimmed by 5 bases and V by 7 bases; bases with no gene match: 12. This CDR3 is 15 amino acids long. CDR1 is MDHEN, CDR2 SYDVKM, per germline. The CDR3 spells CASKVRSLAVDTQYF. DNA of the CDR3: TGTGCCAGCAAAGTTCGTTCGCTAGCGGTAGATACGCAGTATTTT. Filled out from reference TRBV28 and TRBJ2-3, the complete variable domain reads DVKVTQSSRYLVKRTGEKVFLECVQDMDHENMFWYRQDPGLGLRLIYFSYDVKMKEKGDIPEGYSVSREKKERFSLILESASTNQTSMYLCASKVRSLAVDTQYFGPGTRLTVL.

This clonotype was detected many times. V usage is TRBV20-1 and J usage is TRBJ1-6, with TRBD1 identical over 8 bases. CDR1 DFQATT and CDR2 SNEGSKA come from the germline V gene (reference sequence). The J segment lost 5 bases and the V segment lost 5 bases, leaving 5 bases of the junction unmatched. This CDR3 comprises 14 residues. For the CDR3, the DNA is TGCAGTGCTCCGTACAGGGGGGATAATTCACCCCTCCACTTT. Its translation: CSAPYRGDNSPLHF.

V gene TRBV4-1 combines with J gene TRBJ1-4; perhaps TRBD1 as D (6 bases). Germline V lookup: CDR1 MGHRA, CDR2 YSYEKL. V was trimmed by 7 bases and J by 4 bases, leaving 19 bases between them. The CDR3 consists of 16 residues. The CDR3 loop is CASKVGRGWGNEKLFF. CDR3 bases: TGCGCCAGCAAAGTTGGCAGGGGTTGGGGTAATGAAAAACTGTTTTTT.

This chain links TRBV3-1 with TRBJ1-5; D gene ambiguous. Trimming took off 0 bases at V and 0 bases at J, with 3 bases between the two ends. Germline values: CDR1 LGHDT, CDR2 YNNKEL (reference sequence). The CDR3 has 14 amino acids. CDR3 loop: CASSQENSNQPQHF. For the CDR3, the DNA is TGTGCCAGCAGCCAAGAAAATAGCAATCAGCCCCAGCATTTT.

This clonotype has a handful of counts. The rearrangement uses TRBV27 and TRBJ1-6, with 11 bases that match TRBD1. This CDR3 has 15 amino acids. Germline V gene data show CDR1 as MNHEY and CDR2 as SMNVEV (reference sequence). Trimming took 3 bases from V and 7 from J; bases not matched to a gene: 2. The CDR3 DNA sequence: TGTGCCAGCAGTTTCGGGACAGGGGGGAATTCACCCCTCCACTTT. Protein product: CASSFGTGGNSPLHF.

This rearrangement joins TRBV6-2 or TRBV6-3 to TRBJ2-3, with 8 nucleotides matching TRBD2. The CDR3 is 15 amino acids. Germline V gives CDR1 MNHEY, CDR2 SVGEGT. The V segment lost 6 bases and the J segment 0 bases; nucleotides outside the gene matches: 5. This CDR3 reads CASSPQRGSTDTQYF. Here the CDR3 DNA reads TGTGCCAGCAGCCCACAGCGGGGGAGCACAGATACGCAGTATTTT.

This rearrangement joins TRBV20-1 to TRBJ1-6; TRBD1 is a possible D gene (6 bases). V dropped 0 bases and J dropped 13 bases, with 10 bases sitting between them. The CDR3 is 12 residues long. Germline CDR1 and CDR2: DFQATT and SNEGSKA (reference sequence). The CDR3 nucleotides read TGCAGTGCTAGAGATCGAGGGGGGCCCCTCCACTTT. This codes for CSARDRGGPLHF.

This clonotype was seen a few times. The chain uses TRBV25-1 and TRBJ2-7; possibly TRBD2 for D (6 bases). The V gene's germline CDR1 is MGHDK and CDR2 SYGVNS. V lost 8 bases, J lost 3 bases, and 14 bases lay in between. CDR3 length: 13 residues. The DNA for the CDR3 is TGTGCCAGCTCGGGAGATAACAGCTACGAGCAGTACTTC. Residues: CASSGDNSYEQYF.

The chain combines TRBV5-1 with TRBJ2-3; weak D call: TRBD1 (6 bases). The germline gives CDR1 SGHRS, CDR2 YFSETQ. Between the trimmed V and J ends, which lost 2 bases and 2 bases, there was a span of 18 bases. The CDR3 has 17 residues. The CDR3 is CASSFRRGIYFTDTQYF. The CDR3 DNA sequence: TGCGCCAGCAGCTTCCGTAGGGGGATTTACTTCACAGATACGCAGTATTTT.

In this sample, this clonotype turned up a few times. The chain couples TRBV7-3 to TRBJ2-1; TRBD1 matches 8 bases. V was pared by 5 bases and J by 7 bases, with 4 bases of the junction left unmatched. Germline values: CDR1 SGHTA, CDR2 FQGTGA. The CDR3 runs 13 residues. The CDR3 DNA reads TGTGCCAGCAGCACGGGACAGGTGAATGAGCAGTTCTTC. Its translation: CASSTGQVNEQFF.

The chain links TRBV20-1 to TRBJ1-3; the D is unclear. Trimming shortened V by 4 bases and J by 2 bases, and 9 bases separated the two germline ends. The CDR3 covers 13 residues. Per germline, CDR1 DFQATT and CDR2 SNEGSKA (reference sequence). CDR3 in DNA: TGCAGTGCTACCGGGGAGGCTGGAAACACCATATATTTT. As protein: CSATGEAGNTIYF.

The chain links TRBV10-3 to TRBJ2-5; 8 bases agree with TRBD1. The germline gives CDR1 ENHRY, CDR2 SYGVKD. V was clipped by 6 bases and J by 5 bases; unmatched bases: 14. This CDR3 has 16 amino acids. CDR3 DNA sequence: TGTGCCATCAGCAAAAGGGACAGGTCACTGGGGGAGACCCAGTACTTC. This codes for CAISKRDRSLGETQYF.

This clonotype was seen only a few times. V is TRBV5-1 and J is TRBJ1-5; no definite D call. This CDR3 comprises 15 residues. V lost 0 bases, J lost 4 bases, and 11 bases lay in between. CDR1 and CDR2 (germline): SGHRS, YFSETQ. CDR3 in amino acids: CASSLEWGMNQPQHF. CDR3 coding DNA: TGCGCCAGCAGCTTGGAGTGGGGAATGAATCAGCCCCAGCATTTT.

Comments on this clonotype: At one end, the junction sequence differs from germline, possibly due to a read error. The V and J genes are TRBV24-1 and TRBJ2-2, with 7 bases that match TRBD2. Germline V gene data show CDR1 as KGHDR and CDR2 as SFDVKD. The CDR3 spans 18 residues. CDR3 amino acids: CAASDPGRRGSNTGELFF. In DNA, the CDR3 is TGTGCCGCCAGTGATCCCGGGAGGCGGGGGAGTAACACCGGGGAGCTGTTTTTT.

Only a few counts were recorded for this clonotype. The chain links TRBV6-1 to TRBJ2-7; 13 nucleotides line up with TRBD2. Germline V gene sequence: CDR1 MNHNS, CDR2 SASEGT. V gave up 4 bases and J gave up 1 base; unmatched junction bases: 1. CDR3 size: 15 residues. The CDR3 DNA reads TGTGCCAGCAGTGGACTAGCGGGGGGTTCCTACGAGCAGTACTTC. It encodes CASSGLAGGSYEQYF.

This chain connects TRBV20-1 to TRBJ2-3; 9 bases are a match to TRBD2. The CDR3 extends over 14 amino acids. V was clipped by 3 bases and J by 2 bases; unmatched bases: 3. Germline-derived CDR1 and CDR2 are DFQATT and SNEGSKA (reference sequence). The CDR3 loop reads CSARASGATDTQYF. The CDR3 nucleotides are TGCAGTGCTAGGGCTAGCGGGGCCACAGATACGCAGTATTTT.

This clonotype was counted between two and nine times. The V and J genes are TRBV20-1 and TRBJ2-7; the match to TRBD2 covers 9 bases. Germline CDR1 is DFQATT and CDR2 is SNEGSKA (reference sequence). V was pared by 7 bases and J by 3 bases, with 7 bases of the junction left unmatched. CDR3 length: 13 amino acids. CDR3 loop: CSVGSGRNYEQYF. CDR3 DNA: TGCAGTGTTGGAAGCGGGAGGAACTACGAGCAGTACTTC.

This clonotype was seen more than once but under ten times. This CDR3 reads CASSLGPTSTDTQYF. The CDR3 coding sequence is TGTGCCAGCAGTTTGGGGCCCACTAGCACAGATACGCAGTATTTT. The chain links TRBV12-3 or TRBV12-4 to TRBJ2-3; weak D call: TRBD1 (5 bases). The length of the CDR3 is 15 residues. Trimming left V 3 bases short and J 0 bases short, with 10 bases between.

V and J are TRBV12-3 or TRBV12-4 and TRBJ2-3; no clear D gene. The CDR3 covers 20 residues. Trimming removed 3 bases from V and 3 bases from J, with 28 bases in between. For the CDR3, the DNA is TGTGCCAGCAGTTTGACTGACAATACCCACTACCGGACGAGAACAGATACGCAGTATTTT. This sequence encodes CASSLTDNTHYRTRTDTQYF.

The table lists this clonotype with many counts. The chain uses TRBV24-1 and TRBJ2-2; a weak D match, TRBD2 (5 bases). CDR3 length: 15 amino acids. Trimming shortened V by 3 bases and J by 5 bases, and 12 bases separated the two germline ends. The germline V gene encodes CDR1 KGHDR and CDR2 SFDVKD. CDR3 sequence reads: CATSDPLWRTGELFF. The CDR3 coding sequence is TGTGCCACCAGTGATCCGTTGTGGAGGACCGGGGAGCTGTTTTTT.

This clonotype came up many times. The chain uses TRBV15 and TRBJ2-7; D might be TRBD1 (5 bases). Germline lookup yields CDR1 LNHNV and CDR2 YYDKDF (reference sequence). V lost 0 bases, J lost 2 bases, and 8 bases lay in between. CDR3 length: 14 amino acids. The CDR3 here is CATSRDQGPYEQYF. CDR3 nucleotides: TGTGCCACCAGCAGAGATCAGGGCCCCTACGAGCAGTACTTC.

This clonotype showed up just a few times. The genes are TRBV7-9 and TRBJ2-3, with D hard to call. Germline V lookup: CDR1 SEHNR, CDR2 FQNEAQ (reference sequence). This CDR3 region has 15 residues. V lost 5 bases and J 0 bases, leaving 12 bases between the germline ends. The CDR3 loop is CASSPRTTSTDTQYF. The CDR3 nucleotides are TGTGCCAGCAGCCCCCGGACCACTAGCACAGATACGCAGTATTTT. Supplemented by reference TRBV7-9 and TRBJ2-3, the full variable domain reads DTGVSQNPRHKITKRGQNVTFRCDPISEHNRLYWYRQTLGQGPEFLTYFQNEAQLEKSRLLSDRFSAERPKGSFSTLEIQRTEQGDSAMYLCASSPRTTSTDTQYFGPGTRLTVL.

This clonotype was counted between two and nine times. The CDR3 DNA is TGCAGTGCTCCACCCGGGCCGGGACCCGGCGGGGAAAAACTGTTTTTT. Translating gives CSAPPGPGPGGEKLFF. The V gene is TRBV20-1, the J gene TRBJ1-4, with D perhaps TRBD1 (5 bases). CDR1 and CDR2 (germline): DFQATT, SNEGSKA (reference sequence). The CDR3 is made up of 16 amino acids. With 5 bases removed from V and 8 bases from J, the gap between germline ends came to 24 bases.

In this sample, this clonotype turned up a few times. The chain couples TRBV5-6 to TRBJ1-2; no clear D. Germline CDR1 reads SGHDT; CDR2 reads YYEEEE. The CDR3 has 11 amino acids. V lost 4 bases and J 8 bases, leaving 9 bases between the germline ends. CDR3 DNA: TGTGCCAGCAGCCTCGTAGGGGGCTACACCTTC. It codes for CASSLVGGYTF.